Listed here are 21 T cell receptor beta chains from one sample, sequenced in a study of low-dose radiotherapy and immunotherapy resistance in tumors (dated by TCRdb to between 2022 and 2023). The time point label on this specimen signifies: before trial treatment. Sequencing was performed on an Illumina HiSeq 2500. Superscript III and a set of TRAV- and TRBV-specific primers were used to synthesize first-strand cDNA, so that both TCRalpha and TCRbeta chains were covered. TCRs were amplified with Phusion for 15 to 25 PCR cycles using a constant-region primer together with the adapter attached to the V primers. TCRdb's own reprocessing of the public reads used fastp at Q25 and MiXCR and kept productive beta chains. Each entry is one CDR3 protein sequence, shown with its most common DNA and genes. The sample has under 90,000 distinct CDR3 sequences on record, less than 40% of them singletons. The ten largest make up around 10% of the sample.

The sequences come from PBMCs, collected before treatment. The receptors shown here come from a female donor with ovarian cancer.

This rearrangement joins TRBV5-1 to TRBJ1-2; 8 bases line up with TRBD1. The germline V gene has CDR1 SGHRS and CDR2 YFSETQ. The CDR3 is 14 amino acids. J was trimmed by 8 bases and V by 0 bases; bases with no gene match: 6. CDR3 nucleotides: TGCGCCAGCAGCTTGGAAGCAGGGGGCTTCGGCTACACCTTC. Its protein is CASSLEAGGFGYTF.

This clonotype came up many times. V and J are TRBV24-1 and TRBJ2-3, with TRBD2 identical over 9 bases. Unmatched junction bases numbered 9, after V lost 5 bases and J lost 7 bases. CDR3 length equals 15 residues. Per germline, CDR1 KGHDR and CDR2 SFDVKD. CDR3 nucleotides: TGTGCCACCAGTGTGGATAGCGGGAGATTTCATACGCAGTATTTT. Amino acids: CATSVDSGRFHTQYF.

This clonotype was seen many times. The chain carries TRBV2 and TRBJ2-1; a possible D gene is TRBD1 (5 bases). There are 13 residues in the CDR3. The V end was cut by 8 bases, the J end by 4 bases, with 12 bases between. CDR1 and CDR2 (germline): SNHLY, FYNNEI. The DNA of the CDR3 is TGTGCCAGCGGGGCTGACAGTTACAATGAGCAGTTCTTC. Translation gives CASGADSYNEQFF.

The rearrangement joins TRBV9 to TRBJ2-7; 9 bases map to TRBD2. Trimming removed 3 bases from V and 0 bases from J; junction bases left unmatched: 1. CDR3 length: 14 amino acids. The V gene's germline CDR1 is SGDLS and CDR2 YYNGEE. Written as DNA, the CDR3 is TGTGCCAGCAGCGCGACTAGCGGCTCCTACGAGCAGTACTTC. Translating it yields CASSATSGSYEQYF.

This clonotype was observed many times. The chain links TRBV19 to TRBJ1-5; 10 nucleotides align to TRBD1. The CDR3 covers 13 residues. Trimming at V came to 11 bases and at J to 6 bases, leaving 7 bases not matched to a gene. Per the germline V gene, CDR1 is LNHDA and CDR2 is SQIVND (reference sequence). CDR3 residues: CASSDRGAQPQHF. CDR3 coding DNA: TGTGCCTCGTCGGACAGGGGGGCTCAGCCCCAGCATTTT.

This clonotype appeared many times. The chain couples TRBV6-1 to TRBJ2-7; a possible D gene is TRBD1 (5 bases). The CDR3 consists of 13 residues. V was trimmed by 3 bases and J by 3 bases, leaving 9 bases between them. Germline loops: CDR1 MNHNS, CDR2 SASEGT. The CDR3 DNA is TGTGCCAGCAGTGAGGGCGGACACTACGAGCAGTACTTC. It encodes CASSEGGHYEQYF.

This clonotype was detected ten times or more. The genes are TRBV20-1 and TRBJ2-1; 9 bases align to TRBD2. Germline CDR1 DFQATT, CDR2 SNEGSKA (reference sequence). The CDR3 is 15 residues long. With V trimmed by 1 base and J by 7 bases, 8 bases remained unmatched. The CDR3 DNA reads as TGCAGTGCTAGAGGGGGGGGACTAGCATCGAATGAGCAGTTCTTC. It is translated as CSARGGGLASNEQFF.

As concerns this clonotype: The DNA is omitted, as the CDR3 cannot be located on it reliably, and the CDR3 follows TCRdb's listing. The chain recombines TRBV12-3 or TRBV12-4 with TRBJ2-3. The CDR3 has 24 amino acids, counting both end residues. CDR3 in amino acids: CASTNQTSMYLCASSERYLDTQYF.

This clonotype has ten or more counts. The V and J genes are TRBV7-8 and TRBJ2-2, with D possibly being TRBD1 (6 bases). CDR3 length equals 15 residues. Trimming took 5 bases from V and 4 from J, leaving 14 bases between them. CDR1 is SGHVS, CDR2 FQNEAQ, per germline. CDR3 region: CASSKHRDGTGELFF. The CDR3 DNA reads TGTGCCAGCAGCAAGCACAGGGACGGCACCGGGGAGCTGTTTTTT. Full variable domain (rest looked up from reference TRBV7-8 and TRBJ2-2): GAGVSQSPRYKVAKRGQDVALRCDPISGHVSLFWYQQALGQGPEFLTYFQNEAQLDKSGLPSDRFFAERPEGSVSTLKIQRTQQEDSAVYLCASSKHRDGTGELFFGEGSRLTVL.

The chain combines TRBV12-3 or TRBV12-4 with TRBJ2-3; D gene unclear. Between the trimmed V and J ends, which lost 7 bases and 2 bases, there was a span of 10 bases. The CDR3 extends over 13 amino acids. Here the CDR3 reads CASKAQDTDTQYF. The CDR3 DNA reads TGTGCCAGCAAGGCCCAGGACACAGATACGCAGTATTTT.

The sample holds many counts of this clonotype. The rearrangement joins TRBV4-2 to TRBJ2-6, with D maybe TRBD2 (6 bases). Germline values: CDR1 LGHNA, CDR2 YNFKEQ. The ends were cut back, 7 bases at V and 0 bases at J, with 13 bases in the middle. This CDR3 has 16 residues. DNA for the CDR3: TGTGCCAGCAACCACGGCGGGGCCTCTGGGGCCAACGTCCTGACTTTC. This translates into CASNHGGASGANVLTF.

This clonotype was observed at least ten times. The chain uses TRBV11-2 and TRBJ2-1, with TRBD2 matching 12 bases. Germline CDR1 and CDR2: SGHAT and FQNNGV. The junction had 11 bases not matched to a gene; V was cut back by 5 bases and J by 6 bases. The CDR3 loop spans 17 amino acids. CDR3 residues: CASSHEGLAGPINEQFF. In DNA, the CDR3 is TGTGCCAGCAGCCATGAGGGACTAGCGGGTCCAATCAATGAGCAGTTCTTC.

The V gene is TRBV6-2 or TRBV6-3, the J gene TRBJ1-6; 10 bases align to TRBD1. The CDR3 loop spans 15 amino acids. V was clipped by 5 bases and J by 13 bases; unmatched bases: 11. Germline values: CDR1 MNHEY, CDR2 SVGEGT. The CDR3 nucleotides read TGTGCCAGCAGTGACGGAGGACAGGGGGGTTGGCCCCTCCACTTT. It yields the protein CASSDGGQGGWPLHF.

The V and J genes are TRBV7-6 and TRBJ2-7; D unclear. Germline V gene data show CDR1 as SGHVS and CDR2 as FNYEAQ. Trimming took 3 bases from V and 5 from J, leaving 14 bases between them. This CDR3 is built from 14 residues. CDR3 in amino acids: CASSFGQIYDEQYF. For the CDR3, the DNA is TGTGCCAGCAGCTTCGGGCAGATCTACGACGAGCAGTACTTC.

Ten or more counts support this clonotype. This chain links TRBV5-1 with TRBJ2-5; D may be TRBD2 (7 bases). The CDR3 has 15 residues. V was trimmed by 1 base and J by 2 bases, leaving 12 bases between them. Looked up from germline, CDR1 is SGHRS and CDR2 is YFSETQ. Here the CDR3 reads CASSLSRGAQETQYF. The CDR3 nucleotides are TGCGCCAGCAGCTTGTCTCGGGGGGCACAAGAGACCCAGTACTTC.

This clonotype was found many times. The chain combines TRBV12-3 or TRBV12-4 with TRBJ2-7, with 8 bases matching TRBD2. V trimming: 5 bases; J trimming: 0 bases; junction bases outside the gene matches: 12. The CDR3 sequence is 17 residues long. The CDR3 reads CASSPPTLAASSYEQYF. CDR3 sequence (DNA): TGTGCCAGCAGTCCCCCGACACTAGCGGCAAGCTCCTACGAGCAGTACTTC.

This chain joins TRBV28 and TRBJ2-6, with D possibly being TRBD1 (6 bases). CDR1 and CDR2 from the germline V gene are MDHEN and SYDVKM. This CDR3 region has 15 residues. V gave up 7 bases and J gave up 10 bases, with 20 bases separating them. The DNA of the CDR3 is TGTGCCAGCAATATTGCGAGTATGGACAGTAACGTCCTGACTTTC. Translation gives CASNIASMDSNVLTF.

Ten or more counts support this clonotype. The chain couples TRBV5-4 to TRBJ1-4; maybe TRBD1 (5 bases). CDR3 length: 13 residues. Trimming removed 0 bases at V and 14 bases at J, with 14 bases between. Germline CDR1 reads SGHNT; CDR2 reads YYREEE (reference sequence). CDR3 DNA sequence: TGTGCCAGCAGCTTGGAGGACGGGGGAGATCTGTTTTTT. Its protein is CASSLEDGGDLFF.

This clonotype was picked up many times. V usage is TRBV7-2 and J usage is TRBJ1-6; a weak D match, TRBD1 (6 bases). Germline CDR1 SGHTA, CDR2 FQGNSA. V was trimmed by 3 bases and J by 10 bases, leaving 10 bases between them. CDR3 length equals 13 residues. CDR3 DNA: TGTGCCAGCAGCTTGGGGACAAGATCACCCCTCCACTTT. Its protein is CASSLGTRSPLHF.

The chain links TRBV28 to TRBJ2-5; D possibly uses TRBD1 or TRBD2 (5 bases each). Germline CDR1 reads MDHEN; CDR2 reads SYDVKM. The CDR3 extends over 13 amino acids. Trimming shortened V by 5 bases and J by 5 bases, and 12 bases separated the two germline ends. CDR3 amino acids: CASSLGAWETQYF. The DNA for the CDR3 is TGTGCCAGCAGTCTCGGGGCTTGGGAGACCCAGTACTTC.

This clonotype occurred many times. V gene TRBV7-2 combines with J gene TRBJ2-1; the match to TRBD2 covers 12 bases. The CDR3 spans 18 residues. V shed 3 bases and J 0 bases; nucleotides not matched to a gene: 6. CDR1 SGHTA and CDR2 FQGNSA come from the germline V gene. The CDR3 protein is CASSFHEGLAGSYNEQFF. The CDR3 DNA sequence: TGTGCCAGCAGCTTCCACGAGGGACTAGCGGGCTCCTACAATGAGCAGTTCTTC.